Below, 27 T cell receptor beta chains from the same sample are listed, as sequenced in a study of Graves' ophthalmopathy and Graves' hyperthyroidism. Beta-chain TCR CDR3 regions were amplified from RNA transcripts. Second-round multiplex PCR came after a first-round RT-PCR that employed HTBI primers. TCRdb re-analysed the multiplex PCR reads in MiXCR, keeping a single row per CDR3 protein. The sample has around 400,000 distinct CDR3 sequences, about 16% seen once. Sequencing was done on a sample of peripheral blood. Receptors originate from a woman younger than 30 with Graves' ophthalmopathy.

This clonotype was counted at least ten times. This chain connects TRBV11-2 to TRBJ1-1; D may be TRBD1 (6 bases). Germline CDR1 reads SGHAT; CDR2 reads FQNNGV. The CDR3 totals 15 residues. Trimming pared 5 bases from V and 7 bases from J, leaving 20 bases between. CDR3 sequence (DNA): TGTGCCAGCAGCCTCGGGACCTCCGGAGGGGGTGAAGCTTTCTTT. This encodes CASSLGTSGGGEAFF. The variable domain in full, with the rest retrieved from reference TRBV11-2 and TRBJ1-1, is EAGVAQSPRYKIIEKRQSVAFWCNPISGHATLYWYQQILGQGPKLLIQFQNNGVVDDSQLPKDRFSAERLKGVDSTLKIQPAKLEDSAVYLCASSLGTSGGGEAFFGQGTRLTVV.

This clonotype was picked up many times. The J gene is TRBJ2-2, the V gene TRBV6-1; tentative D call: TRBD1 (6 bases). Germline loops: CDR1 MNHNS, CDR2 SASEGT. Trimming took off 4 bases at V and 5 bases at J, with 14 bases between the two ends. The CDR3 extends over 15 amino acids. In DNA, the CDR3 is TGTGCCAGCAGTGGCGACAGGAGGAAAACCGGGGAGCTGTTTTTT. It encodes CASSGDRRKTGELFF.

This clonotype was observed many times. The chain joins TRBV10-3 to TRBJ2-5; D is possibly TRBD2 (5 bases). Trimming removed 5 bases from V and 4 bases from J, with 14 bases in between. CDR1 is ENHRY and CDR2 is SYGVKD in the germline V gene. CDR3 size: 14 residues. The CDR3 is CAISSIGSGETQYF. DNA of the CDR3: TGTGCCATCAGTTCTATTGGGAGCGGAGAGACCCAGTACTTC.

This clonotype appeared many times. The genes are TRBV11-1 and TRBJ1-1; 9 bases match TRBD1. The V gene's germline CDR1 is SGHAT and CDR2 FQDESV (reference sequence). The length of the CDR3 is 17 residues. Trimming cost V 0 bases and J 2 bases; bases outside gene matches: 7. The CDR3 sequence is CASSLAVVTGGNTEAFF. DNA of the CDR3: TGTGCCAGCAGCTTAGCTGTCGTAACAGGGGGCAACACTGAAGCTTTCTTT.

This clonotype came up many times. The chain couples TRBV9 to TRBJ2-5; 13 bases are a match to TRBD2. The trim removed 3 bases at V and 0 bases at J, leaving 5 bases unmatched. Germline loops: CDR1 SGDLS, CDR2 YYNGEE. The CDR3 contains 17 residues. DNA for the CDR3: TGTGCCAGCAGCGCATCGGGACTAGCGGGGTACCAAGAGACCCAGTACTTC. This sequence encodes CASSASGLAGYQETQYF. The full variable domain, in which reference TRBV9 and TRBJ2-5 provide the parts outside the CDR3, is DSGVTQTPKHLITATGQRVTLRCSPRSGDLSVYWYQQSLDQGLQFLIQYYNGEERAKGNILERFSAQQFPDLHSELNLSSLELGDSALYFCASSASGLAGYQETQYFGPGTRLLVL.

In DNA form, the CDR3 reads TGTGCCAGCAGCCAAGATCAGAGACAGGTATCCTACGAGCAGTACTTC. This encodes CASSQDQRQVSYEQYF. The V call is TRBV4-2, the J call TRBJ2-7; possible D gene TRBD1, 6 bases. V was clipped by 0 bases and J by 1 base, with 13 bases between them. The germline V gene encodes CDR1 LGHNA and CDR2 YNFKEQ. The CDR3 runs 16 residues.

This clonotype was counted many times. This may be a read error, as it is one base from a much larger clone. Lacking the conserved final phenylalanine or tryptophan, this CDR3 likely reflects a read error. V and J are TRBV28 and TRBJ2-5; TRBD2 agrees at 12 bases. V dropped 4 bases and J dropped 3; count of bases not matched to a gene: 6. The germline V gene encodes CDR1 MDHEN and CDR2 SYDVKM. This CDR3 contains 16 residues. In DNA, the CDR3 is TGTGCCAGCAGTTGGACTAGCGGGATAGGGGAAGAGACCCAGTACCTC. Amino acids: CASSWTSGIGEETQYL.

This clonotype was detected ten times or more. The CDR3 sequence is CASTPPGLNSGNTIYF. CDR3 DNA: TGTGCCAGCACTCCACCGGGACTGAACTCTGGAAACACCATATATTTT. The V gene is TRBV12-3 or TRBV12-4, the J gene TRBJ1-3; D is possibly TRBD1 (5 bases). The V end lost 7 bases, the J end lost 0 bases, and 16 bases lay between the germline ends. The CDR3 length is 16 residues.

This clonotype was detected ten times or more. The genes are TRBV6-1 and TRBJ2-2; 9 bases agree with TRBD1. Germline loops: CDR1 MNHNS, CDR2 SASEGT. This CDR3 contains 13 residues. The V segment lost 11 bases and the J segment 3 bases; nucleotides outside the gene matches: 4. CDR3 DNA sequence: TGTGCCTTCCGGGACAGGGACACCGGGGAGCTGTTTTTT. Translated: CAFRDRDTGELFF.

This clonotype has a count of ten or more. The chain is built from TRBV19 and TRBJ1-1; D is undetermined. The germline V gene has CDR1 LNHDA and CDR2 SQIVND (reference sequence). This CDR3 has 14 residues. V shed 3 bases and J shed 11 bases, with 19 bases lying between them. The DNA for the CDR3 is TGTGCCAGTAGTATGGATCCGGCGGGCATGAGTGCTTTCTTT. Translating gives CASSMDPAGMSAFF.

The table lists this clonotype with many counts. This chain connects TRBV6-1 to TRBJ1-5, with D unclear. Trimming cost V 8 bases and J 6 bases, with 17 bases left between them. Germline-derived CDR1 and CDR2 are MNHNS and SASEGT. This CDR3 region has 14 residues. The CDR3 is CASSVNFPFQPQHF. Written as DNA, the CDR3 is TGTGCCAGCTCTGTGAATTTCCCATTTCAGCCCCAGCATTTT.

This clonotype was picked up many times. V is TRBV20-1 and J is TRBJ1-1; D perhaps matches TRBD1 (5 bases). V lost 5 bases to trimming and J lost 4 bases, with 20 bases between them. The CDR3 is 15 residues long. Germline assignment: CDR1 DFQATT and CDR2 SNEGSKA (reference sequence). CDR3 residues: CSALSFRGPGTEAFF. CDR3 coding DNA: TGCAGTGCTCTCTCCTTCCGGGGCCCAGGCACTGAAGCTTTCTTT.

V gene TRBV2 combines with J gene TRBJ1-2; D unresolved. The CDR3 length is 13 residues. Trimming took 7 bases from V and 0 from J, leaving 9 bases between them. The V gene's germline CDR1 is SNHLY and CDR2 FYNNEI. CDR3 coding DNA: TGTGCCAGCATCGCAGGACCTAACTATGGCTACACCTTC. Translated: CASIAGPNYGYTF.

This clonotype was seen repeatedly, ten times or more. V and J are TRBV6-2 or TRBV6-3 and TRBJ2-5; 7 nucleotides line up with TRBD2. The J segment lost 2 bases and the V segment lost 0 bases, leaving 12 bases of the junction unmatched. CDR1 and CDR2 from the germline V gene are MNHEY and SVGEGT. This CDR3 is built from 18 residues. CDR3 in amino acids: CASSYSTMGGRGQETQYF. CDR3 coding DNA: TGTGCCAGCAGTTACTCGACAATGGGCGGGAGAGGTCAAGAGACCCAGTACTTC.

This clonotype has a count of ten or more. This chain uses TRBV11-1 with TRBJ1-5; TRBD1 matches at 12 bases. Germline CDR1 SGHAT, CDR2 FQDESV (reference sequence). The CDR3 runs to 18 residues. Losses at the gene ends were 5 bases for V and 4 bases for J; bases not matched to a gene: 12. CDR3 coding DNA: TGTGCCAGCAGCCGTCGACGGGACAGGGGGCTAGGGAATCAGCCCCAGCATTTT. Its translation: CASSRRRDRGLGNQPQHF.

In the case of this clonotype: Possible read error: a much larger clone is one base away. The CDR3 protein is CASSFWTSGDGNYEQYF. The CDR3 DNA sequence: TGTGCCAGTAGTTTCTGGACTAGCGGGGACGGAAACTACGAGCAGTACTTC. The gene calls are TRBV19 and TRBJ2-7; 12 bases map to TRBD2. The CDR3 is 17 amino acids. Looked up from germline, CDR1 is LNHDA and CDR2 is SQIVND (reference sequence). V trimming: 5 bases; J trimming: 3 bases; junction bases outside the gene matches: 11.

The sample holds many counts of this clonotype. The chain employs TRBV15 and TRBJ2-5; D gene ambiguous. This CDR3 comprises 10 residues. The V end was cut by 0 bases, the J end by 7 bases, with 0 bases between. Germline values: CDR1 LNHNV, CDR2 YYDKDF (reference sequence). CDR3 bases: TGTGCCACCAGCAGAGAGACCCAGTACTTC. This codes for CATSRETQYF.

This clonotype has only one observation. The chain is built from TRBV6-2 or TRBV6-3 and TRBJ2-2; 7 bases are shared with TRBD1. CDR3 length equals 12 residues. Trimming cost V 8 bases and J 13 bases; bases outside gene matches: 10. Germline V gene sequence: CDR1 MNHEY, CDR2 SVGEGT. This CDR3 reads CASRDRVFVLFF. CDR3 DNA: TGTGCCAGCCGGGACAGAGTGTTTGTGCTGTTTTTT.

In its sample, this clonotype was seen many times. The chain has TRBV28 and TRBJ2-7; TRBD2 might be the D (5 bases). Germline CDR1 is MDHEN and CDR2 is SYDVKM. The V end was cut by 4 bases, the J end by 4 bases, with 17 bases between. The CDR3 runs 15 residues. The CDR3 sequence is CASSSTNPGSYEQYF. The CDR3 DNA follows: TGTGCCAGCAGTTCGACTAATCCCGGGTCTTACGAGCAGTACTTC.

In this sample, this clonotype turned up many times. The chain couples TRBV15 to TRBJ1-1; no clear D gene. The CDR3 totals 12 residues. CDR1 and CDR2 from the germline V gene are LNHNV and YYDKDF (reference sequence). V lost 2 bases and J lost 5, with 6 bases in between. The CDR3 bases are TGTGCCACCAGCAGATACGGGACTGAAGCTTTCTTT. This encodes CATSRYGTEAFF. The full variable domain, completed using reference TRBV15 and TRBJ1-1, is DAMVIQNPRYQVTQFGKPVTLSCSQTLNHNVMYWYQQKSSQAPKLLFHYYDKDFNNEADTPDNFQSRRPNTSFCFLDIRSPGLGDTAMYLCATSRYGTEAFFGQGTRLTVV.

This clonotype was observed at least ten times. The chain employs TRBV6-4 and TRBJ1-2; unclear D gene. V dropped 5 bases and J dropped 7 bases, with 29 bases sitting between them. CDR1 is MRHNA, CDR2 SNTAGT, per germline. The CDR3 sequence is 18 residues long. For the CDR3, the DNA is TGTGCCAGCAGTCCCCACGCTGTCCTTGGAACGTATAGGAGTGGCTACACCTTC. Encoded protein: CASSPHAVLGTYRSGYTF.

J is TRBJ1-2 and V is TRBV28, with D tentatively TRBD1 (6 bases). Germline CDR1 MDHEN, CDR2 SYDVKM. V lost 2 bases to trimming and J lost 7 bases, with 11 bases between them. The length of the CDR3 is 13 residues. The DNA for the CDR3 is TGTGCCAGCAGTTTAAACAGGGTATTTGGCTACACCTTC. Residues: CASSLNRVFGYTF.

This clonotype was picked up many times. The CDR3 region is CASSWKSGSGNQPQHF. DNA of the CDR3: TGTGCCAGCAGCTGGAAATCAGGGTCTGGCAATCAGCCCCAGCATTTT. The chain is built from TRBV11-2 and TRBJ1-5, with a weak D call TRBD1 (5 bases). Germline V CDR1 and CDR2: SGHAT, FQNNGV. The ends were cut back, 4 bases at V and 2 bases at J, with 15 bases in the middle. The CDR3 runs 16 residues.

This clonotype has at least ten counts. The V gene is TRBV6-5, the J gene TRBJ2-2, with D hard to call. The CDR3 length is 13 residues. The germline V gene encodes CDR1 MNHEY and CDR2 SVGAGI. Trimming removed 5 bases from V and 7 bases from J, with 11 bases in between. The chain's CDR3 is CASSHTHHGELFF. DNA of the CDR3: TGTGCCAGCAGTCATACTCACCACGGGGAGCTGTTTTTT.

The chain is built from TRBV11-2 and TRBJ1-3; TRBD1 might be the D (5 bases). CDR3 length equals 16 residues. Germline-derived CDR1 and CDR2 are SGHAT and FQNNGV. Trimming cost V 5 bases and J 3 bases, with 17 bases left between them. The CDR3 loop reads CASSPMGPTGGNTIYF. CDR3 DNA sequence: TGTGCCAGCAGCCCGATGGGACCGACCGGTGGAAACACCATATATTTT.

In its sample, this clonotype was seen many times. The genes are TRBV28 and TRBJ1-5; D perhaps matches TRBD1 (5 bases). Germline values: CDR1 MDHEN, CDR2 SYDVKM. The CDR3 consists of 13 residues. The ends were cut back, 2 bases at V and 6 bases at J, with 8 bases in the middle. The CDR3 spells CASSLMGLQPQHF. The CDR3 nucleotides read TGTGCCAGCAGTTTAATGGGGCTTCAGCCCCAGCATTTT.

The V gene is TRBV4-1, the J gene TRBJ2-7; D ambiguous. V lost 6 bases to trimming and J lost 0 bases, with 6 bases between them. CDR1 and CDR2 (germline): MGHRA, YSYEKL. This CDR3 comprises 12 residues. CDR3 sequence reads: CASRGFSYEQYF. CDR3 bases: TGCGCCAGCAGAGGGTTCTCCTACGAGCAGTACTTC.